A single sample is the source of the 4 T cell receptor beta chains below, sequenced in a study of long-term antiretroviral therapy in people with HIV. Runs used v3.0 of the immunoSEQ assay and were done at survey level. Sequenced by immunoSEQ multiplex PCR; TCRdb stores in-frame clones only, minus some. The table records tens of thousands of clones, about four fifths of them present only once. The source material was unsorted PBMCs, sampled 0.2 years after starting antiretroviral therapy. The receptors were sampled from a woman in her twenties or thirties with HIV.

The chain carries TRBV7-9 and TRBJ1-6; D not certain. The CDR3 is made up of 11 amino acids. Germline V gives CDR1 SEHNR, CDR2 FQNEAQ (reference sequence). Trimming stripped 8 bases from V and 10 bases from J, with 9 bases between. CDR3 bases: TGTGCCAGCTCAGCCCGGTCACCCCTCCACTTT. Protein: CASSARSPLHF.

The chain recombines TRBV2 with TRBJ1-1; D ambiguous. Germline CDR1 and CDR2: SNHLY and FYNNEI. Trimming took 7 bases from V and 2 from J, leaving 14 bases between them. This CDR3 region has 14 residues. Written as DNA, the CDR3 is TGTGCCAGCAAGCTCGGAAATTATAACACTGAAGCTTTCTTT. Protein product: CASKLGNYNTEAFF.

V gene TRBV11-2 combines with J gene TRBJ1-2; the D gene is possibly TRBD1 (6 bases). The germline V and J ends were trimmed by 1 base and 2 bases, with 11 bases remaining between them. Germline loops: CDR1 SGHAT, CDR2 FQNNGV. This CDR3 is 15 amino acids long. CDR3 protein: CASSLVRGTNYGYTF. CDR3 sequence (DNA): TGTGCCAGCAGCTTAGTGAGGGGGACCAACTATGGCTACACCTTC.

This clone was recorded only once. V is TRBV5-1 and J is TRBJ2-1; TRBD1 matches at 9 bases. V shed 0 bases, J shed 3 bases, and the junction held 4 bases outside the gene matches. This CDR3 comprises 16 residues. Germline lookup yields CDR1 SGHRS and CDR2 YFSETQ. Here the CDR3 reads CASSLEGTGFYNEQFF. DNA of the CDR3: TGCGCCAGCAGCTTGGAAGGGACAGGGTTCTACAATGAGCAGTTCTTC.